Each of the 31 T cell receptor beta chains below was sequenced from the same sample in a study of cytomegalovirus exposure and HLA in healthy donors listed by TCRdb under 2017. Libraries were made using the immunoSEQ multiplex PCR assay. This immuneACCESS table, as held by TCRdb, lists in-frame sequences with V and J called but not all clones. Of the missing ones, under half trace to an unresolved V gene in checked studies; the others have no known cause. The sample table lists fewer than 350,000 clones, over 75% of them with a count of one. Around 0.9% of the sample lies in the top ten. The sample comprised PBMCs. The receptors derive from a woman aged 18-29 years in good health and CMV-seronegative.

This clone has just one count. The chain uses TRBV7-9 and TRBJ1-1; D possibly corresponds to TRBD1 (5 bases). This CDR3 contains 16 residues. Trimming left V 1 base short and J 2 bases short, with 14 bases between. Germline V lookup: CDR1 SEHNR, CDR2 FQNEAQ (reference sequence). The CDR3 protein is CASSLGEGGTNTEAFF. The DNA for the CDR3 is TGTGCCAGCAGCTTAGGGGAGGGTGGGACCAACACTGAAGCTTTCTTT.

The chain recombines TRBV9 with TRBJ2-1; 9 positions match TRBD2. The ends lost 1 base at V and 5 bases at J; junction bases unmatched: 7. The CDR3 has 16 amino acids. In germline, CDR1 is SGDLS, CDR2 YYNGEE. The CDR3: CASSVMGTSPHNEQFF. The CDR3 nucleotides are TGTGCCAGCAGCGTAATGGGGACTAGCCCCCACAATGAGCAGTTCTTC. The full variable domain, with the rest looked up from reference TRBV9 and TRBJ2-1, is DSGVTQTPKHLITATGQRVTLRCSPRSGDLSVYWYQQSLDQGLQFLIQYYNGEERAKGNILERFSAQQFPDLHSELNLSSLELGDSALYFCASSVMGTSPHNEQFFGPGTRLTVL.

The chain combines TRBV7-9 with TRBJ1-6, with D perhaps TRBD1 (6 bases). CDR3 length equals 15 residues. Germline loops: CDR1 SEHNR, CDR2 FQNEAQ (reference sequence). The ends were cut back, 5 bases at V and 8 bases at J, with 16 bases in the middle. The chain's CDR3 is CASSTRQVGDSPLHF. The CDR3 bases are TGTGCCAGCAGCACCCGACAGGTTGGCGATTCACCCCTCCACTTT.

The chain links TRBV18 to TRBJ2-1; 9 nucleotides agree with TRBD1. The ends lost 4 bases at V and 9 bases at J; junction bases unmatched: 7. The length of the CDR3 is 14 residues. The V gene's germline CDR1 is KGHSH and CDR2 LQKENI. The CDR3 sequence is CASSRRDRDSEQFF. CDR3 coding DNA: TGTGCCAGCTCACGCCGGGACAGGGATAGTGAGCAGTTCTTC.

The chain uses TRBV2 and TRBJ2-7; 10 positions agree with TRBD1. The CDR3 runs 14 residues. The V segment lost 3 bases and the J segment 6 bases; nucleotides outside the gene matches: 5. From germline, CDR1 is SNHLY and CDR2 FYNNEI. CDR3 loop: CASSDTTGGFEQYF. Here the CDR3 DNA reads TGTGCCAGCAGTGACACGACAGGGGGCTTCGAGCAGTACTTC.

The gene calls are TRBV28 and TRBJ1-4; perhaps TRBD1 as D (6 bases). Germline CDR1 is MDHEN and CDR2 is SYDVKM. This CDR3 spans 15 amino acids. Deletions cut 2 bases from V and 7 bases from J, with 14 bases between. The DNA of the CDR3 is TGTGCCAGCAGTTTAGCCCGACAGGTCCCTGAAAAACTGTTTTTT. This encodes CASSLARQVPEKLFF.

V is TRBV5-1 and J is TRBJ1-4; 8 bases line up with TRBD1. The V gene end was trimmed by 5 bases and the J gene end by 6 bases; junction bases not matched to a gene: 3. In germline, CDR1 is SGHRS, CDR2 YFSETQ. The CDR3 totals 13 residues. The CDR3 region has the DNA TGCGCCAGCAGGACAGGGGTGGATGAAAAACTGTTTTTT. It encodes CASRTGVDEKLFF.

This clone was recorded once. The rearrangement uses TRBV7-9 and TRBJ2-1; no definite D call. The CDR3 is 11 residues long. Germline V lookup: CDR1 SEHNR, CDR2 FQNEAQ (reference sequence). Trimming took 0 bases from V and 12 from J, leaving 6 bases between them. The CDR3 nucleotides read TGTGCCAGCAGCTTAGCGCCGGTGCAGTTCTTC. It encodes CASSLAPVQFF.

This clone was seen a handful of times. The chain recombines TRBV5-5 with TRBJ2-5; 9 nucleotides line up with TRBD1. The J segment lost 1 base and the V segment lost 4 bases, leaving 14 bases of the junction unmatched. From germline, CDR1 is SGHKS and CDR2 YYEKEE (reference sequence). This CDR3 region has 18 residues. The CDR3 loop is CASSKYTRDRVLQETQYF. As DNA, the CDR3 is TGTGCCAGCAGCAAATACACTCGGGACAGGGTGCTCCAAGAGACCCAGTACTTC.

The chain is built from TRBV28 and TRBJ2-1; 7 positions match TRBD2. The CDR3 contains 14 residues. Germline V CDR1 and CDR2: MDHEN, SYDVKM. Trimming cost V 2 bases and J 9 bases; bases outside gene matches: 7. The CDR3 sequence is CASSLAGATTEQFF. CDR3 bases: TGTGCCAGCAGTTTAGCGGGAGCAACAACTGAGCAGTTCTTC.

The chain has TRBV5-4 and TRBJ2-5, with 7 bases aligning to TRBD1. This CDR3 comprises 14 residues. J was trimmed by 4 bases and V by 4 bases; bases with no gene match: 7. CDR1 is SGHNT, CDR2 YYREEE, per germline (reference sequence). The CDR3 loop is CASSRVGQVETQYF. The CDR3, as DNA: TGTGCCAGCAGCCGTGTTGGACAGGTAGAGACCCAGTACTTC.

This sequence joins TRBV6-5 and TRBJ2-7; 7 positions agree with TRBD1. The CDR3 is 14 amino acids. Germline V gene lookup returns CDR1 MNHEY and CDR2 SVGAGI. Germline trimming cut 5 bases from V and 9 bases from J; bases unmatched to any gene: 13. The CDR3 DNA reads TGTGCCAGCAGTACTGGGACAGCAGTAAGCTGGCAGTACTTC. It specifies CASSTGTAVSWQYF.

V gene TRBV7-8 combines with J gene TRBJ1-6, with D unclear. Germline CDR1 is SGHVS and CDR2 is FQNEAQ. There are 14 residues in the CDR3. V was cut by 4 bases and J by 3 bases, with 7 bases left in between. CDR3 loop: CASSSPSYNSPLHF. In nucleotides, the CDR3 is TGTGCCAGCAGCTCACCGAGCTATAATTCACCCCTCCACTTT. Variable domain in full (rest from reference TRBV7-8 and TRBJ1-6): GAGVSQSPRYKVAKRGQDVALRCDPISGHVSLFWYQQALGQGPEFLTYFQNEAQLDKSGLPSDRFFAERPEGSVSTLKIQRTQQEDSAVYLCASSSPSYNSPLHFGNGTRLTVT.

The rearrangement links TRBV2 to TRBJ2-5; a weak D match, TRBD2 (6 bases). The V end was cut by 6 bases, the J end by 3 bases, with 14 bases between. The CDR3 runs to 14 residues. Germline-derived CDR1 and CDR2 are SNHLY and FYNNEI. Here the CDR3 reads CASRAGYEEETQYF. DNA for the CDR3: TGTGCCAGCAGGGCGGGGTACGAAGAAGAGACCCAGTACTTC. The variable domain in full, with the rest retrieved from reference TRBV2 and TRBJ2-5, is EPEVTQTPSHQVTQMGQEVILRCVPISNHLYFYWYRQILGQKVEFLVSFYNNEISEKSEIFDDQFSVERPDGSNFTLKIRSTKLEDSAMYFCASRAGYEEETQYFGPGTRLLVL.

Here the CDR3 reads CASSFLIAGGHEQFF. The CDR3 nucleotides are TGTGCCAGCAGTTTTTTGATAGCGGGAGGCCATGAGCAGTTCTTC. The chain couples TRBV27 to TRBJ2-1, with 10 bases lining up with TRBD2. The germline V gene has CDR1 MNHEY and CDR2 SMNVEV (reference sequence). The CDR3 extends over 15 amino acids. The J segment lost 8 bases and the V segment lost 3 bases, leaving 7 bases of the junction unmatched.

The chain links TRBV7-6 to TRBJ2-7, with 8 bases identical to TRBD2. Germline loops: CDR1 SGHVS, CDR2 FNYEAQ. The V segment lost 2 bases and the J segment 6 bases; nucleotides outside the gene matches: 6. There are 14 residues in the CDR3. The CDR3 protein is CASSLKAGVPEQYF. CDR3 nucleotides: TGTGCCAGCAGCTTAAAAGCGGGAGTTCCCGAGCAGTACTTC.

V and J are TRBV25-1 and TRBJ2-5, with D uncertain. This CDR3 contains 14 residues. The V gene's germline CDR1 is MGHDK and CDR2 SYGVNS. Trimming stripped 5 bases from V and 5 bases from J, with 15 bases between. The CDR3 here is CASSTRREAETQYF. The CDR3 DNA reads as TGTGCCAGCAGTACCAGACGTGAAGCGGAGACCCAGTACTTC.

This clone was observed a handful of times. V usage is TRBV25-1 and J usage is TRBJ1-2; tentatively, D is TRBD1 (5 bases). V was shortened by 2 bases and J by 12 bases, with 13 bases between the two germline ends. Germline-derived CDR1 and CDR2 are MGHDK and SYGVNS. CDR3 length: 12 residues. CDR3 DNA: TGTGCCAGCAGTGAACCCGACAGCCCTAACACCTTC. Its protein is CASSEPDSPNTF.

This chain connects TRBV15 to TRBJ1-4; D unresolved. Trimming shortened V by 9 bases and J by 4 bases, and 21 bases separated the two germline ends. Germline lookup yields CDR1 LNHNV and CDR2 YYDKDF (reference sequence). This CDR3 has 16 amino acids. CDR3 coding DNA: TGTGCCACGGCTCCTGGCCGACTGTCGGATAATGAAAAACTGTTTTTT. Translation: CATAPGRLSDNEKLFF.

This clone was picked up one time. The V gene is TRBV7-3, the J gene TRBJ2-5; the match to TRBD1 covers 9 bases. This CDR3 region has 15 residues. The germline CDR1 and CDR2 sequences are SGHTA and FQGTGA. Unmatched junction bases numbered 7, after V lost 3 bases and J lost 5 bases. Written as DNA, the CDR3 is TGTGCCAGCAGCTTGGGGACAGGGTTTGGGGAGACCCAGTACTTC. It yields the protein CASSLGTGFGETQYF.

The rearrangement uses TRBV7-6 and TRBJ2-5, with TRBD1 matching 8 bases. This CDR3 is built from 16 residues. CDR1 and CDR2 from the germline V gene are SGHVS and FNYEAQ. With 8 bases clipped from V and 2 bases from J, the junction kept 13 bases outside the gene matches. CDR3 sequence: CASARPTGAAQETQYF. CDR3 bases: TGTGCCAGCGCACGGCCGACAGGGGCGGCTCAAGAGACCCAGTACTTC.

The CDR3 sequence: CASTPQGAGSNQPQHF. The CDR3 bases are TGTGCCTCAACTCCACAGGGGGCCGGTAGCAATCAGCCCCAGCATTTT. The rearrangement joins TRBV19 to TRBJ1-5; 9 positions agree with TRBD1. Germline CDR1 is LNHDA and CDR2 is SQIVND (reference sequence). The CDR3 sequence is 16 residues long. Germline trimming cut 11 bases from V and 0 bases from J; bases unmatched to any gene: 11. The variable domain in full, with the rest retrieved from reference TRBV19 and TRBJ1-5, is DGGITQSPKYLFRKEGQNVTLSCEQNLNHDAMYWYRQDPGQGLRLIYYSQIVNDFQKGDIAEGYSVSREKKESFPLTVTSAQKNPTAFYLCASTPQGAGSNQPQHFGDGTRLSIL.

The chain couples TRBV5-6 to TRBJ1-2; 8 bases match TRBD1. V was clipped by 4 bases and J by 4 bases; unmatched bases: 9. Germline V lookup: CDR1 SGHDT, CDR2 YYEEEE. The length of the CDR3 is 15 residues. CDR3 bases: TGTGCCAGCAGCCCCGGGACAGGACCGGCCTATGGCTACACCTTC. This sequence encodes CASSPGTGPAYGYTF.

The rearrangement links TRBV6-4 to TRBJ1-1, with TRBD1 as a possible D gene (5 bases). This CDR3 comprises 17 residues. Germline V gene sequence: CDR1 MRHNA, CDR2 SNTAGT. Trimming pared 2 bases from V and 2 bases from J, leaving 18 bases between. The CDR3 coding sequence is TGTGCCAGCAGTGACCCGAAACAGGTTAAGCGAAACACTGAAGCTTTCTTT. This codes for CASSDPKQVKRNTEAFF.

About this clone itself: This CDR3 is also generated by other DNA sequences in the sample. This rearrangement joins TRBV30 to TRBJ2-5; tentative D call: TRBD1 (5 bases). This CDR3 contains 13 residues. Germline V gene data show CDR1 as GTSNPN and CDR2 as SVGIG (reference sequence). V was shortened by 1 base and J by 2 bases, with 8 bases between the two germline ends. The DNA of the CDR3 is TGTGCCTGGAGTGGGGGCTTGCAAGAGACCCAGTACTTC. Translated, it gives CAWSGGLQETQYF.

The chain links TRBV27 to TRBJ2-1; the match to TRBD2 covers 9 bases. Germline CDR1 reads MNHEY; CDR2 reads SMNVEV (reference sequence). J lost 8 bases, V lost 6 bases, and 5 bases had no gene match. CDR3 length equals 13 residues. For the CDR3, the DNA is TGTGCCAGCAGCGGGACTAGCTTCCATGAGCAGTTCTTC. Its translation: CASSGTSFHEQFF.

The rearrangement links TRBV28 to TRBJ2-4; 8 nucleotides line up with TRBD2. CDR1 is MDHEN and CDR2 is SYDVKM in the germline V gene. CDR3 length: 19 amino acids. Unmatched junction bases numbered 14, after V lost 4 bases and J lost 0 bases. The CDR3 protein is CASSSLRGDFSIAKNIQYF. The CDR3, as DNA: TGTGCCAGCAGTTCTTTGCGGGGGGACTTCTCCATAGCCAAAAACATTCAGTACTTC.

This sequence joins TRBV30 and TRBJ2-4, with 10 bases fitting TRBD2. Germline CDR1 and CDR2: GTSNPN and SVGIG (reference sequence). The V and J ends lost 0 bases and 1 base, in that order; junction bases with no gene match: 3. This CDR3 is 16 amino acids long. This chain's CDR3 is CAWSVRAGGAKNIQYF. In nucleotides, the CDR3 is TGTGCCTGGAGTGTGAGAGCGGGAGGGGCCAAAAACATTCAGTACTTC.

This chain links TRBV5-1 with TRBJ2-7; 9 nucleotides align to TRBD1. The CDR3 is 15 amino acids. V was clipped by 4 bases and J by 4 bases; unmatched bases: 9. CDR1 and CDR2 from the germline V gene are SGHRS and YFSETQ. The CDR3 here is CASSPLSTGGYEQYF. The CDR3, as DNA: TGCGCCAGCAGCCCCCTTTCGACAGGGGGTTACGAGCAGTACTTC.

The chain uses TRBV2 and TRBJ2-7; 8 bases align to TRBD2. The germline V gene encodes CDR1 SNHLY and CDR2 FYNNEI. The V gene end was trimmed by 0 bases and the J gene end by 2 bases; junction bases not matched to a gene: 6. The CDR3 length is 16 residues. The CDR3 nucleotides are TGTGCCAGCAGTGAAGCAGGTAGCGGGGTGCCCTACGAGCAGTACTTC. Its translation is CASSEAGSGVPYEQYF.

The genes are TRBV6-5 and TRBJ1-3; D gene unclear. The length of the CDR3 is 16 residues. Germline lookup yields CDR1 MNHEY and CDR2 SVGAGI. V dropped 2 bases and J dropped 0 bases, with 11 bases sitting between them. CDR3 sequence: CASSYQAQSSGNTIYF. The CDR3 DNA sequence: TGTGCCAGCAGTTACCAGGCCCAGAGCTCTGGAAACACCATATATTTT.